This TCR beta chain was captured in a study of monozygotic twins with inflammatory bowel disease. Germline V CDR1 and CDR2: SGHRS, YFSETQ. The CDR3 spans 17 residues. With the 5' RACE reads reprocessed, TCRdb shows one record per CDR3 protein and no DNA. Recorded for this sample: fewer than 150,000 distinct CDR3 sequences. This TCR came from a human donor with ulcerative colitis or Crohn's disease, or a healthy co-twin of an affected twin (not recorded which). Sequenced material: blood. This chain connects TRBV5-1 to TRBJ2-1; TCRdb gives TRBD1 as the D gene, but with no DNA this cannot be confirmed. CDR3 sequence: CASSLAATGGNYNEQFF.